These T cell receptor beta chains were read from a single sample in a study of T cells in Graves' hyperthyroidism and ophthalmopathy. TCRdb called the multiplex PCR reads again in MiXCR, with one record for every CDR3 protein. The sample shows a few hundred thousand distinct CDR3 sequences, more than 12% of them seen only once. Sequenced sample: blood. The receptors derive from a woman under 40 with Graves' hyperthyroidism. The conserved cysteine and the conserved F or W are not part of the CDR3 here. The order of the fields is J gene, V gene, clone size, D gene, CDR3 protein. The D gene is left open where the match is weak. Some rows mark clone size as missing; the rest say once, few, many or name a class of expanded clone.

J: TRBJ2-7; V: TRBV15; size: few; D: TRBD1; CDR3: ATSVWGRIQEGQGAYEQY
J: TRBJ2-1; V: TRBV9; size: -; D: -; CDR3: ASSVEVGGNEQF
J: TRBJ1-1; V: TRBV18; size: many; D: -; CDR3: ASSRNGGSNTEAF
J: TRBJ2-3; V: TRBV3-1; size: many; D: TRBD1; CDR3: ASSSGTGGPDTQY
J: TRBJ2-7; V: TRBV11-2; size: many; D: -; CDR3: ASSLEVRSYEQY
J: TRBJ1-1; V: TRBV18; size: many; D: -; CDR3: ASSPGYTEAF
J: TRBJ1-4; V: TRBV24-1; size: few; D: TRBD1; CDR3: ATSEQGRKLF
J: TRBJ1-2; V: TRBV28; size: few; D: -; CDR3: ASSFRTAEGYT
J: TRBJ2-3; V: TRBV3-1; size: many; D: TRBD2; CDR3: ANSQDPSGSTDTQY
J: TRBJ2-7; V: TRBV7-3; size: -; D: TRBD1; CDR3: ASSSRQGLHEQY
J: TRBJ2-1; V: TRBV11-2; size: many; D: TRBD1; CDR3: ASSPTGMTFNEQF
J: TRBJ2-7; V: TRBV28; size: many; D: -; CDR3: ASSLPPLYEQY
J: TRBJ2-3; V: TRBV13; size: -; D: -; CDR3: ASSFGIYETDTQY
J: TRBJ2-2; V: TRBV27; size: -; D: -; CDR3: ASSLSSTGELF
J: TRBJ2-1; V: TRBV2; size: -; D: -; CDR3: ASGDGGHNEQF
J: TRBJ2-3; V: TRBV20-1; size: once; D: -; CDR3: SARDTTFSTDTQY
J: TRBJ2-3; V: TRBV4-1; size: few; D: -; CDR3: ASSQSLGTQY
J: TRBJ2-3; V: TRBV7-2; size: few; D: -; CDR3: ASSQPRLLAHTDTQY
J: TRBJ1-1; V: TRBV24-1; size: few; D: TRBD1; CDR3: ATSAVTGDGDTEAF
J: TRBJ2-3; V: TRBV18; size: many; D: -; CDR3: ASSPIAGQDTQY
J: TRBJ2-7; V: TRBV29-1; size: few; D: -; CDR3: SVGTPSYEQY
J: TRBJ1-1; V: TRBV24-1; size: -; D: TRBD1; CDR3: ATSDPRQGGTEAF
J: TRBJ1-1; V: TRBV11-2; size: many; D: -; CDR3: ASSHGGSTEAF
J: TRBJ1-4; V: TRBV6-1; size: few; D: -; CDR3: ASSSTSGNNEKLF
J: TRBJ2-2; V: TRBV3-1; size: many; D: TRBD2; CDR3: ASSLRAGGDTGELF
J: TRBJ2-7; V: TRBV20-1; size: many; D: -; CDR3: SASPARTVYEQY
J: TRBJ1-2; V: TRBV30; size: many; D: -; CDR3: AWTADSRYYGYT
J: TRBJ2-7; V: TRBV15; size: few; D: TRBD1; CDR3: ATRDGQGNEQY
J: TRBJ2-1; V: TRBV3-1; size: many; D: -; CDR3: ASSQGPLGGNEQF
J: TRBJ2-1; V: TRBV27; size: many; D: TRBD2; CDR3: ASSLETGLAGFRQF
J: TRBJ2-5; V: TRBV3-1; size: many; D: -; CDR3: ASSQPTGPETQY
J: TRBJ1-1; V: TRBV18; size: many; D: -; CDR3: ASSPGTQNTEAF
J: TRBJ1-1; V: TRBV7-9; size: many; D: -; CDR3: ASSLGEVNTEAF
J: TRBJ1-4; V: TRBV27; size: -; D: TRBD1; CDR3: ASSLGGRGRGEKLF
J: TRBJ2-7; V: TRBV20-1; size: many; D: TRBD2; CDR3: SACRLAVGYEQY
J: TRBJ1-1; V: TRBV20-1; size: many; D: -; CDR3: SARGRKNTEAF
J: TRBJ2-7; V: TRBV6-2/TRBV6-3; size: -; D: -; CDR3: ASRPNGQNFYEQY
J: TRBJ2-7; V: TRBV6-5; size: few; D: TRBD1; CDR3: ASSYTGQFGEQY
J: TRBJ2-7; V: TRBV20-1; size: -; D: TRBD1; CDR3: SARAPDRVGEQY